The 3 T cell receptor beta chains presented below share a single source sample, sequenced in a study of blood T cell repertoires in COVID-19. Profiling relied on immunoSEQ multiplex PCR, and the TCRdb table lists in-frame clones only, not all of them. Of about 200,000 clones listed, 70% to 85% are singletons. The material sequenced was peripheral blood. Receptors originate from a human donor with acute or convalescent COVID-19. The donor label of this sample is uncertain.

The chain uses TRBV28 and TRBJ1-2; TRBD1 matches 7 bases. Losses at the gene ends were 6 bases for V and 5 bases for J; bases not matched to a gene: 6. Looked up from germline, CDR1 is MDHEN and CDR2 is SYDVKM. The CDR3 contains 13 residues. CDR3 sequence (DNA): TGTGCCAGCAGAAGCCCAGGGGGATATGGCTACACCTTC. Its protein product is CASRSPGGYGYTF.

The chain has TRBV6-5 and TRBJ2-7; 8 bases align to TRBD1. The CDR3 has 14 amino acids. CDR1 and CDR2 from the germline V gene are MNHEY and SVGAGI. V gave up 6 bases and J gave up 0 bases; unmatched junction bases: 4. As DNA, the CDR3 is TGTGCCAGCAGAAGAGGACAGGGCTCCTACGAGCAGTACTTC. Its translation is CASRRGQGSYEQYF.

The chain is built from TRBV7-6 and TRBJ2-1, with TRBD2 as a possible D gene (6 bases). The CDR3 is made up of 15 amino acids. V was trimmed by 2 bases and J by 7 bases, leaving 15 bases between them. CDR1 and CDR2 (germline): SGHVS, FNYEAQ. CDR3 DNA sequence: TGTGCCAGCAGCTTACGCGGGACGGTCCCGAATGAGCAGTTCTTC. It yields the protein CASSLRGTVPNEQFF.